This T cell receptor (beta chain) comes out of a study of human T cells and chemical hapten exposure. Study-level information: Patients received weekly diphenylcyclopropenone doses to the scalp throughout the roughly 24-week study. Predominantly women, the patients had alopecia areata, totalis or universalis. General study points: Sensitization with DPC brought no change to TCRs above 1 in 1000 in frequency.

Germline loops: CDR1 MNHEY, CDR2 SVGAGI. J was trimmed by 2 bases and V by 6 bases; bases with no gene match: 1. CDR3 length: 15 residues. TCRdb independently ran MiXCR on the RACE reads; one entry per CDR3 protein. The sample lists about 84,000 distinct CDR3 sequences; 10% to 14% were seen once. This clonotype has a handful of counts. The target antigen is unknown. Time point defined: patch test 3, about 24 weeks after DPC sensitization. Stated treatment: therapeutic diphenylcyclopropenone sensitization with weekly scalp DPC. The sequence came from a woman in her fifties or sixties with alopecia areata. Some clones in this sample may be carry-over from other donors' samples. The sample in question was whole blood, obtained in connection with sensitization to the hapten diphenylcyclopropenone (DPC). The rearrangement links TRBV6-5 to TRBJ2-6; TRBD2 agrees at 10 bases. CDR3 sequence (DNA): TGTGCCAGCAGAACTAGCGGGACTGGGGCCAACGTCCTGACTTTC. Its protein product is CASRTSGTGANVLTF.